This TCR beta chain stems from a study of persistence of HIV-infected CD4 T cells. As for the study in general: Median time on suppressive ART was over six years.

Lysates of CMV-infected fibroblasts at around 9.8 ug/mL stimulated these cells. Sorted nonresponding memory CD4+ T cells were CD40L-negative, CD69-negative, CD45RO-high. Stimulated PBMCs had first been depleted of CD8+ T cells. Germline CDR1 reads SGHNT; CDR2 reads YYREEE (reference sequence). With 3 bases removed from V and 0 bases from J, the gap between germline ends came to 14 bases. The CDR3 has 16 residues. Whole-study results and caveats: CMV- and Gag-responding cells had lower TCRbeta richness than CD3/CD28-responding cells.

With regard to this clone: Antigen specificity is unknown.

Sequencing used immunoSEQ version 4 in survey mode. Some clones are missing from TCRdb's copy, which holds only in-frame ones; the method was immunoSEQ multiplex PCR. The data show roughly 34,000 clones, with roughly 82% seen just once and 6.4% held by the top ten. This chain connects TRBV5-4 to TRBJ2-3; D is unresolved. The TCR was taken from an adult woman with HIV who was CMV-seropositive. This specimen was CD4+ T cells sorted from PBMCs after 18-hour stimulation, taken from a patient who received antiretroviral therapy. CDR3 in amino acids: CASSSVHGLSTDTQYF. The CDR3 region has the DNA TGTGCCAGCAGCTCGGTCCACGGTCTGAGCACAGATACGCAGTATTTT.